This TCR beta chain was identified during a study of cytomegalovirus exposure and HLA in healthy donors. Primers for the PCR totalled 60 Vbeta and 13 Jbeta. Assay: immunoSEQ multiplex PCR; the TCRdb copy retains only in-frame clones and omits some. The sample's table shows 70,000 to 100,000 clones. Germline-derived CDR1 and CDR2 are KGHSH and LQKENI. The CDR3 is 17 amino acids. With V trimmed by 2 bases and J by 1 base, 7 bases remained unmatched. The chain recombines TRBV18 with TRBJ2-1, with TRBD2 matching 8 bases. The sequenced sample consisted of PBMCs. This sequence originates from a man younger than 30 in good health and CMV-seropositive. The CDR3 reads CASSPGSSGASYNEQFF. Written as DNA, the CDR3 is TGTGCCAGCTCACCAGGGAGTAGCGGGGCGTCCTACAATGAGCAGTTCTTC. Together with reference TRBV18 and TRBJ2-1, the CDR3 gives the full variable domain: NAGVMQNPRHLVRRRGQEARLRCSPMKGHSHVYWYRQLPEEGLKFMVYLQKENIIDESGMPKERFSAEFPKEGPSILRIQQVVRGDSAAYFCASSPGSSGASYNEQFFGPGTRLTVL.